The text below deals with one T cell receptor beta chain. Its antigen is unknown. This sample is drawn from a study of cytomegalovirus exposure and HLA in healthy donors. Study-level results: Rarity marked most TCR sequences, yet some public TCRs occurred in many donors. The CMV antigen specificity of a few CMV-associated chains was confirmed through in vitro analysis. The study flagged about 150 TCR beta chains as cytomegalovirus-associated. Reports credit the classifier with highly specific, highly sensitive diagnosis of cytomegalovirus status.

Germline V gene lookup returns CDR1 SGHNT and CDR2 YENEEA. The CDR3 has 13 residues. V gave up 2 bases and J gave up 9 bases; unmatched junction bases: 1. Using immunoSEQ multiplex PCR, the repertoire was profiled, and TCRdb retains in-frame clones only, with some absent. This table holds 100,000 to 150,000 clones, 94% found once. Input material: PBMCs. The chain recombines TRBV11-3 with TRBJ2-3, with TRBD2 matching over 11 bases. This TCR was recovered from a woman between 18 and 29 years old in good health and CMV-seronegative. CDR3 sequence reads: CASSLTSGGTQYF. The CDR3 region has the DNA TGTGCCAGCAGCTTAACTAGCGGGGGAACGCAGTATTTT.